These 8 T cell receptor beta chains came from one sample sequenced in a study of blood T cell repertoires in COVID-19. Using immunoSEQ multiplex PCR, the repertoire was profiled, and TCRdb retains in-frame clones only, with some absent. Found here are about 41,000 clones, about 90% of them singletons; the top ten hold approximately 4.6%. The sample consisted of peripheral blood. The source of these receptors is a man aged 60-69 years with acute or convalescent COVID-19.

The rearrangement uses TRBV19 and TRBJ2-1, with 7 bases lining up with TRBD2. With V trimmed by 3 bases and J by 5 bases, 7 bases remained unmatched. Looked up from germline, CDR1 is LNHDA and CDR2 is SQIVND (reference sequence). CDR3 length equals 15 residues. CDR3 residues: CASSIGPGRDNEQFF. The CDR3 coding sequence is TGTGCCAGTAGTATTGGGCCAGGGAGGGACAATGAGCAGTTCTTC. Variable domain in full (rest from reference TRBV19 and TRBJ2-1): DGGITQSPKYLFRKEGQNVTLSCEQNLNHDAMYWYRQDPGQGLRLIYYSQIVNDFQKGDIAEGYSVSREKKESFPLTVTSAQKNPTAFYLCASSIGPGRDNEQFFGPGTRLTVL.

The rearrangement uses TRBV5-1 and TRBJ1-2, with 7 bases that match TRBD1. Trimming at V came to 0 bases and at J to 4 bases, leaving 12 bases not matched to a gene. The CDR3 runs to 17 residues. Germline CDR1 reads SGHRS; CDR2 reads YFSETQ. DNA for the CDR3: TGCGCCAGCAGCTTGGGGAACTCAGGGGGTGGCCCCTATGGCTACACCTTC. Encoded protein: CASSLGNSGGGPYGYTF.

V gene TRBV10-2 combines with J gene TRBJ1-1, with a possible D match to TRBD1 (5 bases). Trimming removed 4 bases at V and 3 bases at J, with 18 bases between. The CDR3 has 16 residues. Per the germline V gene, CDR1 is WSHSY and CDR2 is SAAADI. Here the CDR3 DNA reads TGCGCCAGCAGTGGAAGGTGGGGGGATGGTGACACTGAAGCTTTCTTT. As protein: CASSGRWGDGDTEAFF.

The chain has TRBV6-2 or TRBV6-3 and TRBJ2-3; the D is unclear. CDR3 length: 15 residues. V gave up 5 bases and J gave up 4 bases, with 16 bases separating them. The germline V gene has CDR1 MNHEY and CDR2 SVGEGT. The CDR3 protein is CASSPDKRRADTQYF. The CDR3 nucleotides are TGTGCCAGCAGTCCCGACAAACGACGAGCAGATACGCAGTATTTT.

The chain recombines TRBV6-6 with TRBJ1-3; 8 bases are a match to TRBD1. Germline assignment: CDR1 MNHNY and CDR2 SVGAGI (reference sequence). The CDR3 contains 16 residues. The junction had 10 bases not matched to a gene; V was cut back by 7 bases and J by 2 bases. The CDR3 coding sequence is TGTGCCAGCAACAGGGCCCCGGACAGGGCTGGAAACACCATATATTTT. It codes for CASNRAPDRAGNTIYF.

This clone appeared a few times. The gene calls are TRBV13 and TRBJ2-1, with 8 bases lining up with TRBD1. The CDR3 consists of 18 residues. J gave up 0 bases and V 0 bases, and 7 bases lay outside the gene matches. Germline V gene sequence: CDR1 PRHDT, CDR2 FYEKMQ (reference sequence). CDR3 sequence (DNA): TGTGCCAGCAGCTTAGGCCGGACAGGGCAAAGCTCCTACAATGAGCAGTTCTTC. It yields the protein CASSLGRTGQSSYNEQFF.

The chain couples TRBV3-1 (or the pseudogene TRBV3-2) to TRBJ1-1; D may be TRBD1 (6 bases). Germline values: CDR1 LGHDT, CDR2 YNNKEL (reference sequence). V was clipped by 1 base and J by 0 bases, with 6 bases between them. CDR3 size: 14 residues. The CDR3 reads CASSQGTVNTEAFF. The CDR3 DNA reads TGTGCCAGCAGCCAAGGGACAGTGAACACTGAAGCTTTCTTT.

V gene TRBV27 combines with J gene TRBJ2-7, with TRBD2 matching 11 bases. The CDR3 is 15 residues long. Losses at the gene ends were 5 bases for V and 2 bases for J; bases not matched to a gene: 5. Germline loops: CDR1 MNHEY, CDR2 SMNVEV (reference sequence). The CDR3 bases are TGTGCCAGCAGTCCCGGGACTAGCGGAACCTACGAGCAGTACTTC. Its protein product is CASSPGTSGTYEQYF.